Sequencing of this T cell receptor (beta chain) was carried out in a study of cytomegalovirus exposure and HLA in healthy donors. Study-level findings and limits: As was reported, the HLA-A and HLA-B alleles of most subjects were accurately predicted from TCR beta sequences. In vitro work confirmed that a few CMV-associated chains recognize CMV antigens. For cytomegalovirus status, the classifier reportedly gave diagnoses with high specificity and sensitivity.

With 2 bases clipped from V and 0 bases from J, the junction kept 7 bases outside the gene matches. CDR1 is SGHRS, CDR2 YFSETQ, per germline. The CDR3 contains 17 residues. This clone was picked up a small number of times. Its antigen is not known. Primers included in the PCR were 60 Vbeta and 13 Jbeta primers. Only in-frame clones appear in the TCRdb table, and some are missing; sequencing was by immunoSEQ multiplex PCR. This sample has more than 85,000 clones, with approximately 73% found just once. Sequencing input: PBMCs. The chain joins TRBV5-1 to TRBJ2-5, with 10 bases aligning to TRBD2. This clonotype was obtained from a woman in her 50s in good health and CMV-seropositive. CDR3 protein: CASSFRSGRAYQETQYF. For the CDR3, the DNA is TGCGCCAGCAGCTTTCGCAGCGGGAGGGCTTACCAAGAGACCCAGTACTTC.